This T cell receptor (beta chain) was captured in a study of cytomegalovirus exposure and HLA in healthy donors. Study-level results: In vitro, a few CMV-associated chains proved specific for CMV antigens. Cytomegalovirus-associated TCR beta chains were listed, numbering 150 to 200. An analysis that came later showed most CMV-associated TCR beta chains appearing HLA-restricted.

Germline V gene data show CDR1 as GTSNPN and CDR2 as SVGIG (reference sequence). Trimming cost V 0 bases and J 7 bases, with 12 bases left between them. The CDR3 consists of 13 residues. Concerning this clone itself: The antigen is unknown.

The PCR ran on 60 Vbeta and 13 Jbeta primers. Profiled with immunoSEQ multiplex PCR; TCRdb holds only in-frame clones, not every one. The sample features around 26,000 clones, with approximately 15% in its top ten. This clonotype originated in a male donor in good health and CMV-seropositive. V and J are TRBV30 and TRBJ1-1; D is unresolved. The sequenced sample was PBMCs. CDR3 protein: CAWSVLGWDEAFF. CDR3 coding DNA: TGTGCCTGGAGTGTACTAGGGTGGGATGAAGCTTTCTTT.